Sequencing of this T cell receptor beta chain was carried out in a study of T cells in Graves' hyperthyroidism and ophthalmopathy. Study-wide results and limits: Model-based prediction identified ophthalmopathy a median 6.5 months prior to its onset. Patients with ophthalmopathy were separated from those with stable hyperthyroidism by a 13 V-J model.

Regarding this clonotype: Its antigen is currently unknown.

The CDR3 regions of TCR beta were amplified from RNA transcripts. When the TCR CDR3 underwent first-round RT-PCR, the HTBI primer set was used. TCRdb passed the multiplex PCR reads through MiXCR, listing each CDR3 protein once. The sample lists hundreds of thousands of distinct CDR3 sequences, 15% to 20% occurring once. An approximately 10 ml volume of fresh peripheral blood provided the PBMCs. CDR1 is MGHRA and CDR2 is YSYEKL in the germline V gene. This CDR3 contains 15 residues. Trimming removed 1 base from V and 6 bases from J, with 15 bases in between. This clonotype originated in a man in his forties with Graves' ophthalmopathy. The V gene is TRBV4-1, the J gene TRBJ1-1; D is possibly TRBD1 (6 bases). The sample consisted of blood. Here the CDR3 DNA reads TGCGCCAGCAGCCAAGCTTTCAGGGGTAGGTCTGAAGCTTTCTTT. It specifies CASSQAFRGRSEAFF.